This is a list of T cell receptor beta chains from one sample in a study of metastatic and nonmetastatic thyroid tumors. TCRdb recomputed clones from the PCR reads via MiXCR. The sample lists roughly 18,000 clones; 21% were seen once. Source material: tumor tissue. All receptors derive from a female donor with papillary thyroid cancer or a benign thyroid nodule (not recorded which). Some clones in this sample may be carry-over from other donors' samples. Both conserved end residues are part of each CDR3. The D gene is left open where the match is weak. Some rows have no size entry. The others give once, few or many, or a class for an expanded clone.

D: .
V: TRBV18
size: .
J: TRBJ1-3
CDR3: CASSPETGTNSGNTIYF
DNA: TGTGCCAGCTCACCAGAGACCGGGACAAACTCTGGAAACACCATATATTTT

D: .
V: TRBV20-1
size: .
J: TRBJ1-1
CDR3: CSATGLPAKAFF
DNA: TGCAGTGCCACCGGTCTTCCCGCCAAAGCTTTCTTT

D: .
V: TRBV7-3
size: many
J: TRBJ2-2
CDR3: CASSPGGLGELFF
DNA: TGTGCCAGCAGCCCGGGGGGCCTCGGGGAGCTGTTTTTT

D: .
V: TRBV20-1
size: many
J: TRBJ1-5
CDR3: CSASEYGHLINQPQHF
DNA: TGCAGTGCTAGTGAGTATGGACACCTGATCAATCAGCCCCAGCATTTT

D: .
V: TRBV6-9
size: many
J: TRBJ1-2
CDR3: CANYGYTF
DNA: TGTGCTAACTATGGCTACACCTTC

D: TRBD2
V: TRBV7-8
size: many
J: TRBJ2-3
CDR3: CASSPLASGKTDTQYF
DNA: TGTGCCAGCAGCCCCTTGGCTAGCGGGAAGACAGATACGCAGTATTTT

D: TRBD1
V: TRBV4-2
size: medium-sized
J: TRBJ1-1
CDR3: CASSQVRTGGTEAFF
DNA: TGTGCCAGCAGCCAAGTCCGGACAGGGGGCACTGAAGCTTTCTTT

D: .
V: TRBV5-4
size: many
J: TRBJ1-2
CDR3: CASSPQGGPLGGYTF
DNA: TGTGCCAGCAGTCCCCAGGGAGGCCCTCTAGGGGGCTACACCTTC

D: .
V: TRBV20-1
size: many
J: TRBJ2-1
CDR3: CSASEPSYNEQFF
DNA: TGCAGTGCTAGTGAACCGTCCTACAATGAGCAGTTCTTC

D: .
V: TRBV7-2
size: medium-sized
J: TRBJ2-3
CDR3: CASSPPIWQGGGDTQYF
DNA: TGTGCCAGCAGCCCCCCGATTTGGCAGGGGGGTGGAGATACGCAGTATTTT

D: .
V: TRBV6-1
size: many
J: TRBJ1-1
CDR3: CASRTPPGWRTEAFF
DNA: TGTGCCAGCAGGACCCCGCCAGGGTGGAGGACTGAAGCTTTCTTT

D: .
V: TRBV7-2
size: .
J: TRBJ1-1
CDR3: CASSQGVPNTEAFF
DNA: TGTGCCAGCAGCCAAGGGGTCCCGAACACTGAAGCTTTCTTT

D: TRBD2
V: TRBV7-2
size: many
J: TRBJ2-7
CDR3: CASSLPGLGAYEQYF
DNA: TGTGCCAGCAGCTTGCCGGGACTAGGAGCCTACGAGCAGTACTTC

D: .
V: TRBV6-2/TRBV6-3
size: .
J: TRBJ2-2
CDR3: CATFTPGRGSRTGDLFF
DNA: TGTGCCACCTTCACTCCGGGTCGAGGAAGTAGGACCGGGGATCTGTTTTTT

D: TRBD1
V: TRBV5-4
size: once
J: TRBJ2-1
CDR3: CASSSGQSSYNEQFF
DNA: TGTGCCAGCAGCTCGGGACAGAGCTCCTACAATGAGCAGTTCTTC

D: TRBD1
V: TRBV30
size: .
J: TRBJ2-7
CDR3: CAWREGQGPYEQYF
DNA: TGTGCCTGGAGGGAGGGACAGGGACCCTACGAGCAGTACTTC

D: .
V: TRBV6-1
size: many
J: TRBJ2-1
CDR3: CASKHGVNEQFF
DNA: TGTGCCAGCAAACACGGGGTCAATGAGCAGTTCTTC

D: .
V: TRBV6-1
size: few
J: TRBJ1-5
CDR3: CASRDDLSQPQHF
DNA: TGTGCCAGCAGGGATGATTTGAGTCAGCCCCAGCATTTT

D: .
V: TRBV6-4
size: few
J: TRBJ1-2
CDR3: CASSDSKRVGGYTF
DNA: TGTGCCAGCAGTGACTCGAAAAGGGTTGGCGGCTACACCTTC

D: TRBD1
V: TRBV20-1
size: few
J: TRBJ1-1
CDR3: CSARKGQGGAEAFF
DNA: TGCAGTGCTCGCAAAGGACAGGGTGGGGCTGAAGCTTTCTTT

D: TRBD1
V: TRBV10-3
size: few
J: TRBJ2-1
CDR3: CATYPGQGPNNEQFF
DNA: TGTGCCACCTACCCGGGACAGGGGCCTAACAATGAGCAGTTCTTC

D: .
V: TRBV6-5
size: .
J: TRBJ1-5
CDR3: CASSYTDNQPQHF
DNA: TGTGCCAGCAGTTATACAGACAATCAGCCCCAGCATTTT

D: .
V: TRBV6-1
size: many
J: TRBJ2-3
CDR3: CASMTLSTDTQYF
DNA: TGTGCCAGCATGACACTGAGCACAGATACGCAGTATTTT

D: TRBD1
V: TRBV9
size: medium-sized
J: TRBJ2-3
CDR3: CASSTRDSYTDTQYF
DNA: TGTGCCAGCAGCACCCGGGACAGCTACACAGATACGCAGTATTTT

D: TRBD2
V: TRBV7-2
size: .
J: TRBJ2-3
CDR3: CASSLAGGDTQYF
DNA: TGTGCCAGCAGCTTAGCGGGGGGGGATACGCAGTATTTT

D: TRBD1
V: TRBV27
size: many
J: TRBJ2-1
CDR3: CASRGGTGATNEQFF
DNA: TGTGCCAGCAGAGGCGGGACAGGGGCAACTAATGAGCAGTTCTTC

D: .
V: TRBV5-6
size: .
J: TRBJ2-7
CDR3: CASSLRGLYYEQYF
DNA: TGTGCCAGCAGCTTGCGAGGGTTATACTACGAGCAGTACTTC

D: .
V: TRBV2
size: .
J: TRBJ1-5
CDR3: CASSDLPTAGGNQPQHF
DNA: TGTGCCAGCAGTGATCTCCCGACAGCGGGCGGCAATCAGCCCCAGCATTTT

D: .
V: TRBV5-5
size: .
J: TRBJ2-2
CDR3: CASSLDRSDGELFF
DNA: TGTGCCAGCAGCTTGGACAGATCGGACGGGGAGCTGTTTTTT

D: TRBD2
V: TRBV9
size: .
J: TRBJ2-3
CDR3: CASSPLGTSLSDTQYF
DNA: TGTGCCAGCAGCCCGCTCGGGACTAGTCTCTCAGATACGCAGTATTTT

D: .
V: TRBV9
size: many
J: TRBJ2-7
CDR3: CASSANPGDEQYF
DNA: TGTGCCAGCAGCGCCAACCCGGGGGACGAGCAGTACTTC

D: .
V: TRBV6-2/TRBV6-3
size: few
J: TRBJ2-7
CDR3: CASRQSGTPYEQYF
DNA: TGTGCCAGCAGGCAATCCGGGACACCCTACGAGCAGTACTTC

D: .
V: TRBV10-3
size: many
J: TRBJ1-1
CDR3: CATGRLNTEAFF
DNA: TGTGCCACGGGACGGTTGAACACTGAAGCTTTCTTT

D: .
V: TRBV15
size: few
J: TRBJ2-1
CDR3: CATSRDAGAYNEQFF
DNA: TGTGCCACCAGCAGAGATGCTGGGGCCTACAATGAGCAGTTCTTC

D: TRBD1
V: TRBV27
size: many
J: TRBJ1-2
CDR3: CASPRTGGHYGYTF
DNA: TGTGCCTCCCCAAGGACAGGGGGCCACTATGGCTACACCTTC

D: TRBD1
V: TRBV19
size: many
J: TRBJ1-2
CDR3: CASSTLRTGGDAHYGYTF
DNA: TGTGCCAGTAGTACCTTGAGGACAGGGGGCGACGCGCACTATGGCTACACCTTC

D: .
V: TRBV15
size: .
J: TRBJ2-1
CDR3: CATSRVSGVNEQFF
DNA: TGTGCTACCAGCAGGGTCTCTGGAGTGAATGAGCAGTTCTTC

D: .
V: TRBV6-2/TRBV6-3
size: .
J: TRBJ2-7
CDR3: CASSKDSTYEQYF
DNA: TGTGCCAGCAGTAAGGACTCTACCTACGAGCAGTACTTC

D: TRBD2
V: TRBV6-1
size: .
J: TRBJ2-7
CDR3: CVSIELGAGGPDQQYF
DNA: TGTGTCAGCATTGAACTTGGAGCGGGAGGGCCCGATCAGCAGTACTTC

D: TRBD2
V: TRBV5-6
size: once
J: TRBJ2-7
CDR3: CASSLLAGGKGEQYF
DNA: TGTGCCAGCAGCTTGTTAGCGGGTGGTAAAGGCGAGCAGTACTTC

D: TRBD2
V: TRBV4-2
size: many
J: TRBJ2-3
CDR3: CASSQDVGGPGTDTQYF
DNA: TGTGCCAGCAGCCAAGATGTGGGAGGGCCGGGCACAGATACGCAGTATTTT

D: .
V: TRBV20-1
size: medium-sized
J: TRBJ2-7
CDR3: CSARDDFGLHPISYEQYF
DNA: TGCAGTGCTAGAGATGACTTCGGCTTACACCCCATCTCCTACGAGCAGTACTTC

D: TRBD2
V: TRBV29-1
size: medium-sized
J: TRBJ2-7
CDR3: CSVAMVGGTSASSYEQYF
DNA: TGCAGCGTCGCGATGGTCGGGGGGACTAGCGCGAGCTCCTACGAGCAGTACTTC

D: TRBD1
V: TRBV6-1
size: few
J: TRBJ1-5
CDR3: CASSEMGTDNQPQHF
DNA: TGTGCCAGCAGTGAAATGGGGACAGACAATCAGCCCCAGCATTTT

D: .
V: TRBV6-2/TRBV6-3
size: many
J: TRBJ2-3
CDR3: CASSTPRGGGSDTQYF
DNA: TGTGCCAGCTCCACCCCGCGTGGAGGAGGGTCAGATACGCAGTATTTT

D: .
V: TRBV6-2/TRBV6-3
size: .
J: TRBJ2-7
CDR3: CTSRRDLQPYEQYF
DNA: TGTACCAGCAGACGGGACCTTCAACCCTACGAGCAGTACTTC

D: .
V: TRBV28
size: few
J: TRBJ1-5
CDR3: CASRSGKVSQHQHF
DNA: TGTGCCAGCAGGAGTGGCAAGGTGAGTCAGCACCAGCATTTT

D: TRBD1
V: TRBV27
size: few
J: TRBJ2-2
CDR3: CASSFIPIGQGATGELFF
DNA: TGTGCCAGCAGTTTTATCCCGATCGGACAGGGGGCCACCGGGGAGCTGTTTTTT